Sequencing of this T cell receptor beta chain was carried out in a study of T cell changes during pregnancy in multiple sclerosis (dated by TCRdb to between 2018 and 2021). Regarding the study in general: The study examined how the T cell repertoire changed over the course of pregnancy in women with multiple sclerosis.

With regard to this clone: Which antigen it targets is not known. Per-base qualities were not stored, and no clone one base away is much larger.

Unmatched junction bases come to 22, with V trimmed by 6 bases and J by 3 bases. Taken from the germline V gene, the CDR1 and CDR2 loops are SGHRS and YFSETQ. The CDR3 measures 19 amino acids from cysteine to phenylalanine. Of the read, only the CDR3 DNA is kept; its 57 bases are in frame from base 1. The library was produced with the immunoSEQ multiplex PCR assay. Held by TCRdb, this immuneACCESS table contains in-frame sequences only and omits some clones. Under half of the omission traces to an unresolved V gene where checked; the cause of the rest is unknown. This sample is represented by approximately 88,000 clones; roughly 91% of them were singletons. Approximately 4.7% of the sample comes from the top ten.

This sample comprised peripheral blood, obtained in the first trimester of pregnancy. Recombination connected TRBV5-1 to TRBJ2-5; 8 bases in the junction line up with TRBD2. The TCR originated in a female donor with multiple sclerosis, enrolled in a pregnancy study. The DNA sequence is given as TGCGCCAGCACCCCACTCGGGACGGCCCAGCGGGGGATGGAAGAGACCCAGTACTTC. Its coded protein is CASTPLGTAQRGMEETQYF.